A selection of T cell receptor beta chains follows, all from one sample in a study of blood T cell repertoires in COVID-19. TCRdb's table, derived via immunoSEQ multiplex PCR, lists solely in-frame clones and lacks some. Found here are some 160,000 clones, around 85% of them singletons; the top ten hold 3.5% to 4%. Material for sequencing was peripheral blood. These receptors were taken from a woman in her sixties or seventies with acute or convalescent COVID-19. The CDR3 runs from the conserved cysteine through the conserved F or W. The D gene is left open where the match is weak. Some rows mark clone size as missing; the rest say once, few, many or name a class of expanded clone.

D: .; size: .; V: TRBV6-4; J: TRBJ2-6; DNA: TGTGCCAGCAGTGATTTACGCAGGCCCTCTGGGGCCAACGTCCTGACTTTC; CDR3: CASSDLRRPSGANVLTF
D: .; size: .; V: TRBV7-9; J: TRBJ1-2; DNA: TGTGCCAGCAGCCCGCGGGGGGAGGTTAACTATGGCTACACCTTC; CDR3: CASSPRGEVNYGYTF
D: .; size: .; V: TRBV6-1; J: TRBJ1-1; DNA: TGTGCCAGCAGCCAGGACAGTGAAGCTTTCTTT; CDR3: CASSQDSEAFF
D: TRBD1; size: .; V: TRBV19; J: TRBJ1-1; DNA: TGTGCCAGTCAGGACAGGGTGAACACTGAAGCTTTCTTT; CDR3: CASQDRVNTEAFF
D: TRBD2; size: .; V: TRBV5-1; J: TRBJ2-3; DNA: TGCGCCAGCAGCTCTGGAGCGGGAGGGGGGGATACGCAGTATTTT; CDR3: CASSSGAGGGDTQYF
D: TRBD2; size: .; V: TRBV28; J: TRBJ2-3; DNA: TGTGCCAGCAGCCACCCCCCCCGTCTAGCGGGAATCGGTTCGGATACGCAGTATTTT; CDR3: CASSHPPRLAGIGSDTQYF
D: TRBD2; size: .; V: TRBV4-1; J: TRBJ2-7; DNA: TGCGCCAGCAGCCAAACCACGGGACTAGCAGTCTACGAGCAGTACTTC; CDR3: CASSQTTGLAVYEQYF
D: .; size: .; V: TRBV10-3; J: TRBJ1-3; DNA: TGTGCCATCAGTGAGTCGCTTAGCGGAAACACCATATATTTT; CDR3: CAISESLSGNTIYF
D: .; size: once; V: TRBV19; J: TRBJ1-2; DNA: TGTGCCAGTAGTATAGATACAGGCTTCATCCATGGCTACACCTTC; CDR3: CASSIDTGFIHGYTF
D: .; size: .; V: TRBV2; J: TRBJ2-3; DNA: TGTGCCAGCAGCGGTAGCACAGATACGCAGTATTTT; CDR3: CASSGSTDTQYF
D: .; size: .; V: TRBV25-1; J: TRBJ2-1; DNA: TGTGCCAGCAGTCCAGGGGGGAGTGGGCAGTTCTTC; CDR3: CASSPGGSGQFF
D: .; size: .; V: TRBV28; J: TRBJ1-4; DNA: TGTGCCAGCAGTTTGATGGCTGCAACTAATGAAAAACTGTTTTTT; CDR3: CASSLMAATNEKLFF
D: TRBD1; size: .; V: TRBV18; J: TRBJ2-1; DNA: TGTGCCAGCTCACCTAACCACTGGACAGGGGAAAAGAACAATGAGCAGTTCTTC; CDR3: CASSPNHWTGEKNNEQFF
D: .; size: .; V: TRBV19; J: TRBJ2-1; DNA: TGTGCCAGTAGTAGGGGAGGAGGATCCTACAATGAGCAGTTCTTC; CDR3: CASSRGGGSYNEQFF
D: TRBD2; size: .; V: TRBV7-2; J: TRBJ2-1; DNA: TGTGCCAGCAGCTTAGCGGGAGCGGGATCGTACAATGAGCAGTTCTTC; CDR3: CASSLAGAGSYNEQFF
D: .; size: .; V: TRBV19; J: TRBJ1-1; DNA: TGTGCCAGTTGGGAGGACACTGAAGCTTTCTTT; CDR3: CASWEDTEAFF
D: .; size: .; V: TRBV19; J: TRBJ2-7; DNA: TGTGCCAGTAGGCCTAATCCCGCCTACGAGCAGTACTTC; CDR3: CASRPNPAYEQYF
D: .; size: .; V: TRBV5-1; J: TRBJ1-2; DNA: TGCGCCAGCAGCTATCGAGATTATGGCTACACCTTC; CDR3: CASSYRDYGYTF
D: .; size: .; V: TRBV11-2; J: TRBJ2-7; DNA: TGTGCCAGCAGCCCAGGACGGAAGGGGCCCAACGAGCAGTACTTC; CDR3: CASSPGRKGPNEQYF
D: TRBD2; size: once; V: TRBV28; J: TRBJ2-1; DNA: TGTGCCAGCAGTCCCACCCGGGGGGAGGCGGGAGGGCCGGGTGAGCAGTTCTTC; CDR3: CASSPTRGEAGGPGEQFF
D: .; size: .; V: TRBV7-2; J: TRBJ1-4; DNA: TGTGCCAGCAGCTTAAATCAGGGAGGTGAAAAACTGTTTTTT; CDR3: CASSLNQGGEKLFF
D: TRBD2; size: once; V: TRBV5-4; J: TRBJ2-3; DNA: TGTGCCAGCAGCAAAGCGGGGGGGGCAGCGCAGTATTTT; CDR3: CASSKAGGAAQYF
D: TRBD2; size: .; V: TRBV7-2; J: TRBJ2-5; DNA: TGTGCCAGCAGGACGGGAGGGGGAGAGACCCAGTACTTC; CDR3: CASRTGGGETQYF
D: .; size: once; V: TRBV2; J: TRBJ2-1; DNA: TGTGCCAGCATCCCGGGAGCAGGTTGGAATGAGCAGTTCTTC; CDR3: CASIPGAGWNEQFF
D: TRBD2; size: few; V: TRBV28; J: TRBJ2-7; DNA: TGTGCCAGCTCCCGGGCTAGCGGGAGGGCCGCATTCTTC; CDR3: CASSRASGRAAFF
D: .; size: .; V: TRBV19; J: TRBJ1-1; DNA: TGTGCCAGTAGTCCCCGACAGGACCTGAACACTGAAGCTTTCTTT; CDR3: CASSPRQDLNTEAFF
D: TRBD1; size: few; V: TRBV5-1; J: TRBJ1-6; DNA: TGCGCCAGCAGCGAAAGAACAGGGGGGGATTCACCCCTCCACTTT; CDR3: CASSERTGGDSPLHF
D: .; size: .; V: TRBV19; J: TRBJ2-1; DNA: TGTGCCAGTAGCCGGAGCTCCTACAATGAGCAGTTCTTC; CDR3: CASSRSSYNEQFF
D: TRBD1; size: .; V: TRBV18; J: TRBJ1-5; DNA: TGTGCCAGCTCAATGACAGGGCGCAGCAATCAGCCCCAGCATTTT; CDR3: CASSMTGRSNQPQHF
D: .; size: .; V: TRBV7-9; J: TRBJ2-1; DNA: TGTGCCGCGCCGGGAGCGGAGGCCCCTAATGAGCAGTTCTTC; CDR3: CAAPGAEAPNEQFF
D: .; size: .; V: TRBV13; J: TRBJ1-1; DNA: TGTGCCAATAGGGCGCACAGGGCCACTGAAGCTTTCTTT; CDR3: CANRAHRATEAFF
D: .; size: .; V: TRBV3-1/TRBV3-2; J: TRBJ2-5; DNA: TGTGCCAGCAGCCAAGACAGATTGAAAGAGACCCAGTACTTC; CDR3: CASSQDRLKETQYF
D: TRBD2; size: .; V: TRBV28; J: TRBJ2-1; DNA: TGTGCCAGCAGTCGAGATACTAGCGGGAAAGCAAGGAAAAGCTCCTACAATGAGCAGTTCTTC; CDR3: CASSRDTSGKARKSSYNEQFF
D: .; size: .; V: TRBV24-1; J: TRBJ1-3; DNA: TGTGCCACCAGTGATCCGACAGGCAGCTCTGGAAACACCATATATTTT; CDR3: CATSDPTGSSGNTIYF